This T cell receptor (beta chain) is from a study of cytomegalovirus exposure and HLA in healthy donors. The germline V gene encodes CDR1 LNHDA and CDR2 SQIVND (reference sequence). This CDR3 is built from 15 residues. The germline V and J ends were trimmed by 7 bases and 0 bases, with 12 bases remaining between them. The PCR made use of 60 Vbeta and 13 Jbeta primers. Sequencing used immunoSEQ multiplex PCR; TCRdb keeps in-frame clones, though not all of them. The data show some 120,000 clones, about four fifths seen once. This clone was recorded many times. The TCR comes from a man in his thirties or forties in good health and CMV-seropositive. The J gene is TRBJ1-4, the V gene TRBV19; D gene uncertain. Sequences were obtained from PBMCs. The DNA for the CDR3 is TGTGCCAGTAAATCTGGGAGTGCAACTAATGAAAAACTGTTTTTT. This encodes CASKSGSATNEKLFF. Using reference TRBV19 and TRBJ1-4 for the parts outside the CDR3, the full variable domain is DGGITQSPKYLFRKEGQNVTLSCEQNLNHDAMYWYRQDPGQGLRLIYYSQIVNDFQKGDIAEGYSVSREKKESFPLTVTSAQKNPTAFYLCASKSGSATNEKLFFGSGTQLSVL.